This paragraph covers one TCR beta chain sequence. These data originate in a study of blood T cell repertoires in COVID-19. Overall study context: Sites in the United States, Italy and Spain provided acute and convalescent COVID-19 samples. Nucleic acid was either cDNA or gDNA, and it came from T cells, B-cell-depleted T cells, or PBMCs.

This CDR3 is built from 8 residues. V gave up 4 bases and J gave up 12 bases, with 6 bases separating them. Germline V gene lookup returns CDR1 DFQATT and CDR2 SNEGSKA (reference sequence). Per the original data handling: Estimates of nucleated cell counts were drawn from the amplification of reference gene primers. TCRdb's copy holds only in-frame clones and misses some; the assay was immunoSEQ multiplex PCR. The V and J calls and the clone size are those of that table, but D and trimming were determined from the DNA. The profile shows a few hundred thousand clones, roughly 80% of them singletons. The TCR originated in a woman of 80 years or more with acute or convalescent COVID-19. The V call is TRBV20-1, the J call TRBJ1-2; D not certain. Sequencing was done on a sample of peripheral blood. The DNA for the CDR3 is TGCAGTGCTACGGAGGACACCTTC. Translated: CSATEDTF.